The 27 T cell receptor beta chains reported below all come from one sample, sequenced in a study of T cells in Graves' hyperthyroidism and ophthalmopathy. Amplification of TCR beta CDR3 regions used RNA as the template. HTBI primers drove first-round RT-PCR of the TCR CDR3. A single record per CDR3 protein comes from TCRdb applying MiXCR to the multiplex PCR reads. The sample includes roughly 500,000 distinct CDR3 sequences, approximately 48% seen only once; the top ten take about two fifths. The sequenced sample was peripheral blood or thyroid tissue (not recorded which). The source is an adult woman with Graves' disease, either hyperthyroidism or ophthalmopathy (not recorded which).

This clonotype was detected once. The CDR3 coding sequence is TGTGCCACCAGTGCTAGAGTGGGAGCCTCTGGGGCCAACGTCCTGACTTTC. Its protein product is CATSARVGASGANVLTF. The chain carries TRBV24-1 and TRBJ2-6, with TRBD2 as a possible D gene (5 bases). The CDR3 loop spans 17 amino acids. CDR1 is KGHDR, CDR2 SFDVKD, per germline. Between the trimmed V and J ends, which lost 5 bases and 0 bases, there was a span of 13 bases.

The chain combines TRBV4-1 with TRBJ2-7; D call uncertain. V lost 4 bases, J lost 4 bases, and 11 bases lay in between. The CDR3 spans 13 residues. Germline V CDR1 and CDR2: MGHRA, YSYEKL. The CDR3 DNA is TGCGCCAGCAGCCCCCAACCTACTTACGAGCAGTACTTC. Translated, it gives CASSPQPTYEQYF.

A note on this clonotype: Possible read error: a much larger clone is one base away. The V call is TRBV19, the J call TRBJ2-2, with D possibly matching TRBD2 (6 bases). The V gene's germline CDR1 is LNHDA and CDR2 SQIVND (reference sequence). The CDR3 runs 14 residues. The CDR3 loop is CASSVLLNTGGLFF. The CDR3 nucleotides read TGTGCCAGTAGTGTTCTATTAAACACCGGGGGGCTGTTTTTT.

This clonotype was seen a few times. The chain links TRBV5-5 to TRBJ1-2; D remains unclear. The V end was cut by 1 base, the J end by 7 bases, with 14 bases between. Germline lookup yields CDR1 SGHKS and CDR2 YYEKEE (reference sequence). The CDR3 loop spans 14 amino acids. CDR3 in amino acids: CASSLYSGEGGYTF. In DNA form, the CDR3 reads TGTGCCAGCAGCTTGTACAGTGGGGAAGGTGGCTACACCTTC.

The table lists this clonotype with a few counts. V gene TRBV28 combines with J gene TRBJ2-7, with D possibly being TRBD1 or TRBD2 (5 bases each). From germline, CDR1 is MDHEN and CDR2 SYDVKM. CDR3 length: 15 residues. Trimming shortened V by 6 bases and J by 3 bases, and 18 bases separated the two germline ends. The CDR3 bases are TGTGCCAGCAGGGCCCCCGGGACGAAGCACTACGAGCAGTACTTC. Translation gives CASRAPGTKHYEQYF.

The J gene is TRBJ2-7, the V gene TRBV7-4; 7 bases align to TRBD2. The germline CDR1 and CDR2 sequences are SGHVT and SQSDAQ. CDR3 length: 16 amino acids. Trimming removed 4 bases from V and 6 bases from J; junction bases left unmatched: 15. The CDR3 nucleotides are TGTGCCAGCAGCTCCATAGATGGTGGGAGGGCCCTCGAGCAGTACTTC. This encodes CASSSIDGGRALEQYF.

The rearrangement joins TRBV20-1 to TRBJ2-1, with 8 bases lining up with TRBD2. Germline CDR1 DFQATT, CDR2 SNEGSKA (reference sequence). The CDR3 runs 15 residues. J gave up 0 bases and V 6 bases, and 7 bases lay outside the gene matches. In DNA, the CDR3 is TGCAGTGCACCCCGTGCGGGAGGCTCCTACAATGAGCAGTTCTTC. Protein sequence: CSAPRAGGSYNEQFF.

Regarding this clonotype: Here the CDR3 omits its conserved ending phenylalanine or tryptophan, so a read error is the likely source. The CDR3 loop reads CSVEGTGTNYYEQYL. The CDR3 DNA sequence: TGCAGCGTTGAAGGGACAGGGACAAACTACTACGAGCAGTACCTC. This chain connects TRBV29-1 to TRBJ2-7, with 8 bases matching TRBD1. Looked up from germline, CDR1 is SQVTM and CDR2 is ANQGSEA. CDR3 length: 15 amino acids. V shed 1 base, J shed 3 bases, and the junction held 8 bases outside the gene matches.

This clonotype was counted at least ten times. The rearrangement uses TRBV7-3 and TRBJ2-7, with D perhaps assigned TRBD1 or TRBD2 (5 bases each). V lost 0 bases to trimming and J lost 0 bases, with 6 bases between them. The germline CDR1 and CDR2 sequences are SGHTA and FQGTGA. The CDR3 is made up of 14 amino acids. The CDR3 bases are TGTGCCAGCAGCTTAACGGGGGACTCCTACGAGCAGTACTTC. Encoded protein: CASSLTGDSYEQYF.

The J gene is TRBJ2-7, the V gene TRBV11-2, with a possible D match to TRBD1 (6 bases). Trimming shortened V by 5 bases and J by 2 bases, and 19 bases separated the two germline ends. The germline V gene has CDR1 SGHAT and CDR2 FQNNGV. The CDR3 consists of 16 residues. For the CDR3, the DNA is TGTGCCAGCAGCCCTCCCGCCGGGACAATCACCTACGAGCAGTACTTC. Translation gives CASSPPAGTITYEQYF.

This clonotype was picked up many times. The chain recombines TRBV19 with TRBJ2-2; D perhaps matches TRBD1 (6 bases). The CDR3 runs 14 residues. The V gene's germline CDR1 is LNHDA and CDR2 SQIVND (reference sequence). Trimming stripped 6 bases from V and 0 bases from J, with 8 bases between. The CDR3 sequence: CASRDRSNTGELFF. In DNA form, the CDR3 reads TGTGCCAGTAGGGACAGATCGAACACCGGGGAGCTGTTTTTT.

The CDR3: CSAAQGAPGYTF. CDR3 in DNA: TGCAGTGCCGCACAGGGGGCGCCGGGCTACACCTTC. This chain uses TRBV20-1 with TRBJ1-2, with 9 bases lining up with TRBD1. Germline V lookup: CDR1 DFQATT, CDR2 SNEGSKA (reference sequence). V shed 6 bases, J shed 8 bases, and the junction held 7 bases outside the gene matches. The CDR3 extends over 12 amino acids.

The rearrangement links TRBV7-8 to TRBJ2-5; 7 bases agree with TRBD2. Germline V gene lookup returns CDR1 SGHVS and CDR2 FQNEAQ. V shed 2 bases, J shed 9 bases, and the junction held 3 bases outside the gene matches. This CDR3 is 12 amino acids long. The CDR3 coding sequence is TGTGCCAGCAGCTTATGGGCGGGGGCCCAGTACTTC. Translated: CASSLWAGAQYF.

This clonotype was observed a handful of times. The V call is TRBV27, the J call TRBJ2-6, with no clear D. CDR3 size: 16 residues. The V end was cut by 4 bases, the J end by 0 bases, with 10 bases between. The germline gives CDR1 MNHEY, CDR2 SMNVEV (reference sequence). CDR3 loop: CASSWQAYSGANVLTF. In nucleotides, the CDR3 is TGTGCCAGCAGTTGGCAGGCCTACTCTGGGGCCAACGTCCTGACTTTC.

This clonotype was counted between two and nine times. This chain joins TRBV7-9 and TRBJ2-2, with TRBD1 matching 9 bases. Trimming removed 5 bases from V and 5 bases from J; junction bases left unmatched: 6. In germline, CDR1 is SEHNR, CDR2 FQNEAQ (reference sequence). This CDR3 has 15 residues. The CDR3, as DNA: TGTGCCAGCAGCCACCGGGACAGGGTAACCGGGGAGCTGTTTTTT. It codes for CASSHRDRVTGELFF.

This clonotype was recorded many times. V is TRBV29-1 and J is TRBJ2-2; 9 positions match TRBD1. After removal of 4 bases from V and 5 bases from J, the junction contained 5 bases not matched to a gene. Germline lookup yields CDR1 SQVTM and CDR2 ANQGSEA. This CDR3 has 14 amino acids. The CDR3 DNA sequence: TGCAGCGTTGTCGGGACAGGGTATACCGGGGAGCTGTTTTTT. It is translated as CSVVGTGYTGELFF.

This clonotype has just a few counts. The rearrangement joins TRBV10-3 to TRBJ2-7; D is undetermined. Germline V gene sequence: CDR1 ENHRY, CDR2 SYGVKD. The V end was cut by 7 bases, the J end by 3 bases, with 16 bases between. The CDR3 is 14 amino acids. The CDR3 region is CAINPGPQFYEQYF. The CDR3 nucleotides are TGTGCCATCAATCCAGGTCCTCAGTTCTACGAGCAGTACTTC.

The V call is TRBV11-2, the J call TRBJ2-5; TRBD2 might be the D (6 bases). The V end was cut by 2 bases, the J end by 1 base, with 11 bases between. The CDR3 sequence is 15 residues long. From germline, CDR1 is SGHAT and CDR2 FQNNGV. CDR3 in amino acids: CASSLRPGVQETQYF. The CDR3 nucleotides are TGTGCCAGCAGCTTACGCCCGGGGGTCCAAGAGACCCAGTACTTC.

This clonotype was seen a single time. V and J are TRBV9 and TRBJ2-7; D remains unclear. CDR1 SGDLS and CDR2 YYNGEE come from the germline V gene. Trimming took 4 bases from V and 0 from J, leaving 11 bases between them. This CDR3 comprises 14 residues. The CDR3 nucleotides are TGTGCCAGCAGCCCCTTTAGGTACTCCTACGAGCAGTACTTC. Amino acid sequence: CASSPFRYSYEQYF. Combining the CDR3 with reference TRBV9 and TRBJ2-7 gives the whole variable domain DSGVTQTPKHLITATGQRVTLRCSPRSGDLSVYWYQQSLDQGLQFLIQYYNGEERAKGNILERFSAQQFPDLHSELNLSSLELGDSALYFCASSPFRYSYEQYFGPGTRLTVT.

This clonotype was seen only a few times. The rearrangement links TRBV5-4 to TRBJ1-3; D remains ambiguous. Germline CDR1 is SGHNT and CDR2 is YYREEE (reference sequence). CDR3 length: 13 residues. V lost 2 bases and J 0 bases, leaving 3 bases between the germline ends. The CDR3 sequence: CASSFPSGNTIYF. In DNA form, the CDR3 reads TGTGCCAGCAGCTTCCCCTCTGGAAACACCATATATTTT.

The V gene is TRBV25-1, the J gene TRBJ2-7; 7 positions match TRBD2. CDR1 MGHDK and CDR2 SYGVNS come from the germline V gene. This CDR3 has 15 amino acids. V lost 3 bases to trimming and J lost 6 bases; unmatched junction nucleotides: 11. The CDR3 nucleotides read TGTGCCAGCAGTGATCGACTAGCTGGCCTCGGCGAGCAGTACTTC. Encoded protein: CASSDRLAGLGEQYF.

This chain connects TRBV7-9 to TRBJ2-5; tentatively, D is TRBD1 (6 bases). The V end lost 2 bases, the J end lost 0 bases, and 10 bases lay between the germline ends. The CDR3 length is 15 residues. The germline gives CDR1 SEHNR, CDR2 FQNEAQ (reference sequence). The CDR3 is CASSLTQGYQETQYF. DNA of the CDR3: TGTGCCAGCAGCTTAACACAGGGCTACCAAGAGACCCAGTACTTC.

This sequence joins TRBV5-1 and TRBJ2-7, with 7 bases aligning to TRBD2. The length of the CDR3 is 15 residues. Germline CDR1 SGHRS, CDR2 YFSETQ. Losses at the gene ends were 0 bases for V and 4 bases for J; bases not matched to a gene: 7. CDR3 nucleotide sequence: TGCGCCAGCAGCTTGGTTGGCGGGGGTGGATACGAGCAGTACTTC. It is translated as CASSLVGGGGYEQYF.

This clonotype was detected many times. J is TRBJ2-2 and V is TRBV19; D is possibly TRBD2 (5 bases). CDR1 and CDR2 (germline): LNHDA, SQIVND (reference sequence). The CDR3 is made up of 12 amino acids. The V and J ends lost 3 bases and 6 bases respectively, with 5 bases between them. DNA for the CDR3: TGTGCCAGTAGTATTAGCGCCGGGGAGCTGTTTTTT. Protein: CASSISAGELFF.

This clonotype appeared a few times. This chain joins TRBV7-2 and TRBJ2-5; no clear D. The V and J ends lost 3 bases and 0 bases respectively, with 5 bases between them. Germline-derived CDR1 and CDR2 are SGHTA and FQGNSA. There are 13 residues in the CDR3. The CDR3 sequence is CASSLADQETQYF. The DNA for the CDR3 is TGTGCCAGCAGCTTGGCAGACCAAGAGACCCAGTACTTC.

The rearrangement links TRBV5-1 to TRBJ2-7; D ambiguous. The length of the CDR3 is 11 residues. Trimming removed 3 bases from V and 7 bases from J, with 8 bases in between. Germline V gene data show CDR1 as SGHRS and CDR2 as YFSETQ. The CDR3 nucleotides are TGCGCCAGCAGCTCCCATCGAGAGCAGTACTTC. This codes for CASSSHREQYF.

This clonotype appeared a few times. The chain is built from TRBV25-1 and TRBJ1-2; D is unclear. The germline gives CDR1 MGHDK, CDR2 SYGVNS. This CDR3 has 12 amino acids. V lost 5 bases and J 4 bases, leaving 8 bases between the germline ends. The CDR3 DNA is TGTGCCAGCAGTAGTACGAGCTATGGCTACACCTTC. Its protein product is CASSSTSYGYTF.